What follows are 15 T cell receptor beta chains derived from one specimen sequenced in a study of blood T cell repertoires in COVID-19. Generated by immunoSEQ multiplex PCR, the TCRdb table keeps only in-frame clones and is missing some. This sample has 40,000 or so clones, with 90% to 95% found just once. Sample: peripheral blood. These receptors were collected from a man between 50 and 59 years old with active COVID-19.

The rearrangement uses TRBV6-4 and TRBJ2-5, with a tentative D call TRBD2 (6 bases). Between the trimmed V and J ends, which lost 2 bases and 5 bases, there was a span of 21 bases. The germline V gene has CDR1 MRHNA and CDR2 SNTAGT. The CDR3 sequence is 17 residues long. The CDR3 protein is CASSDLSERVHRETQYF. CDR3 nucleotides: TGTGCCAGCAGTGACCTTTCGGAGCGGGTTCATAGGGAGACCCAGTACTTC.

This chain connects TRBV10-2 to TRBJ2-3; D gene uncertain. The germline gives CDR1 WSHSY, CDR2 SAAADI. V lost 7 bases and J 1 base, leaving 3 bases between the germline ends. The CDR3 is made up of 11 amino acids. In DNA, the CDR3 is TGCGCCAGCACTCGCACAGATACGCAGTATTTT. It specifies CASTRTDTQYF.

The chain couples TRBV5-4 to TRBJ1-1, with D maybe TRBD1 (6 bases). V was cut by 4 bases and J by 3 bases, with 7 bases left in between. Germline V gene lookup returns CDR1 SGHNT and CDR2 YYREEE (reference sequence). The CDR3 is 12 residues long. CDR3 protein: CASSNRDTEAFF. In DNA, the CDR3 is TGTGCCAGCAGCAACAGGGACACTGAAGCTTTCTTT.

The V call is TRBV30, the J call TRBJ1-1; the D gene is possibly TRBD1 (5 bases). The CDR3 runs 13 residues. Germline V gives CDR1 GTSNPN, CDR2 SVGIG (reference sequence). V was clipped by 8 bases and J by 11 bases, with 24 bases between them. The CDR3: CALLGLSGGMAFF. The CDR3 DNA follows: TGTGCCCTGCTTGGACTTTCGGGGGGTATGGCTTTCTTT.

This clone was observed a handful of times. The chain links TRBV3-1 (or the pseudogene TRBV3-2) to TRBJ1-6; D not resolved. This CDR3 contains 13 residues. Germline CDR1 reads LGHDT; CDR2 reads YNNKEL (reference sequence). The V end was cut by 0 bases, the J end by 7 bases, with 4 bases between. The chain's CDR3 is CASSQDGNSPLHF. For the CDR3, the DNA is TGTGCCAGCAGCCAAGATGGCAATTCACCCCTCCACTTT.

V is TRBV18 and J is TRBJ1-2; D uncertain. This CDR3 contains 15 residues. CDR1 is KGHSH, CDR2 LQKENI, per germline. The ends were cut back, 0 bases at V and 3 bases at J, with 11 bases in the middle. In nucleotides, the CDR3 is TGTGCCAGCTCACCACCGCTCCGGGTCCACTATGGCTACACCTTC. Translating gives CASSPPLRVHYGYTF.

The chain couples TRBV6-6 to TRBJ1-6, with TRBD1 identical over 8 bases. The CDR3 contains 13 residues. Per germline, CDR1 MNHNY and CDR2 SVGAGI (reference sequence). V lost 9 bases to trimming and J lost 9 bases; unmatched junction nucleotides: 7. CDR3 sequence: CASRTGYGSPLHF. Written as DNA, the CDR3 is TGTGCCAGTAGGACAGGGTACGGTTCACCCCTCCACTTT.

The CDR3 is CASSSSGPNQPQHF. CDR3 in DNA: TGTGCCAGCAGCTCATCCGGTCCTAATCAGCCCCAGCATTTT. This sequence joins TRBV7-2 and TRBJ1-5; D gene uncertain. CDR1 is SGHTA and CDR2 is FQGNSA in the germline V gene. The CDR3 is made up of 14 amino acids. The V end was cut by 4 bases, the J end by 4 bases, with 11 bases between. Based on the CDR3 plus reference TRBV7-2 and TRBJ1-5, the full variable domain is GAGVSQSPSNKVTEKGKDVELRCDPISGHTALYWYRQSLGQGLEFLIYFQGNSAPDKSGLPSDRFSAERTGGSVSTLTIQRTQQEDSAVYLCASSSSGPNQPQHFGDGTRLSIL.

The chain links TRBV6-5 to TRBJ1-2; D might be TRBD1 (5 bases). Germline V gene lookup returns CDR1 MNHEY and CDR2 SVGAGI. V was trimmed by 0 bases and J by 7 bases, leaving 9 bases between them. This CDR3 is built from 13 residues. The DNA of the CDR3 is TGTGCCAGCAGTTACTCGCAGGGATCTGGCTACACCTTC. Residues: CASSYSQGSGYTF.

The chain joins TRBV3-1 (or the pseudogene TRBV3-2) to TRBJ1-6; the D is unclear. In germline, CDR1 is LGHDT, CDR2 YNNKEL (reference sequence). The V end lost 0 bases, the J end lost 1 base, and 13 bases lay between the germline ends. The CDR3 length is 18 residues. Written as DNA, the CDR3 is TGTGCCAGCAGCCAAGAAGGCGAGCTGAGGTCCTATAATTCACCCCTCCACTTT. Translated: CASSQEGELRSYNSPLHF.

The chain combines TRBV2 with TRBJ2-2, with 11 bases lining up with TRBD2. The junction had 9 bases not matched to a gene; V was cut back by 6 bases and J by 3 bases. This CDR3 comprises 17 residues. In germline, CDR1 is SNHLY, CDR2 FYNNEI. The CDR3 is CASRVLAGARDTGELFF. The DNA for the CDR3 is TGTGCCAGCAGGGTACTAGCGGGGGCGAGGGACACCGGGGAGCTGTTTTTT.

This chain connects TRBV6-5 to TRBJ1-1; D is possibly TRBD1 (5 bases). Per the germline V gene, CDR1 is MNHEY and CDR2 is SVGAGI. The CDR3 sequence is 14 residues long. Trimming pared 11 bases from V and 0 bases from J, leaving 16 bases between. In DNA form, the CDR3 reads TGTGCCTGCCGCCCGGGGGGATTGAACACTGAAGCTTTCTTT. Protein sequence: CACRPGGLNTEAFF.

The chain has TRBV11-2 and TRBJ2-6; D not resolved. In germline, CDR1 is SGHAT, CDR2 FQNNGV. V shed 5 bases and J shed 2 bases, with 19 bases lying between them. The CDR3 covers 18 residues. The CDR3: CASSPSQTYPTGANVLTF. Written as DNA, the CDR3 is TGTGCCAGCAGCCCTTCACAGACCTATCCGACTGGGGCCAACGTCCTGACTTTC.

The chain carries TRBV18 and TRBJ1-5; D uncertain. Per germline, CDR1 KGHSH and CDR2 LQKENI. The CDR3 is 15 amino acids. V lost 3 bases to trimming and J lost 6 bases, with 15 bases between them. CDR3 region: CASSPREGEIQPQHF. The CDR3 DNA is TGTGCCAGCTCACCGAGGGAAGGAGAAATTCAGCCCCAGCATTTT.

This chain uses TRBV10-3 with TRBJ1-2, with 7 bases aligning to TRBD1. J was trimmed by 0 bases and V by 5 bases; bases with no gene match: 3. The CDR3 spans 14 residues. Per germline, CDR1 ENHRY and CDR2 SYGVKD. The CDR3 DNA sequence: TGTGCCATCAGTAACAGGGGAGCTAACTATGGCTACACCTTC. Translation gives CAISNRGANYGYTF.